Here is one T cell receptor (beta chain) with its context. The antigen remains undetermined. The data were obtained in a study of blood T cells in healthy people across ages. Overall study results and limits: Naive CD4+ cell counts and diversity both ran higher in long-lived than in aged donors. In older individuals, TCR beta diversity per million T cells was lower, falling roughly linearly with age. Donor CMV infection status was unknown, possibly confounding age-related changes in expanded clonotypes.

It was with a sample-barcoded 5' primer and a J-beta primer mix that a second PCR of roughly 6 to 12 cycles was run. Each cDNA molecule, via a template-switch adaptor with 12 random nucleotides, was tagged. TCRdb reprocessed the 5' RACE reads with MiXCR, giving one entry per CDR3 protein. The repertoire holds just over 800,000 distinct CDR3 sequences, approximately 67% seen once, with roughly 25% in the top ten. Trimming cost V 5 bases and J 3 bases; bases outside gene matches: 2. The CDR3 runs 13 residues. Germline CDR1 and CDR2: SQVTM and ANQGSEA. The clonotype originates from a man aged 25-45 years in good health. The chain employs TRBV29-1 and TRBJ1-2; 11 bases are a match to TRBD1. The sequenced sample consisted of blood. The CDR3 region is CSVRDRGYYGYTF. The CDR3 DNA follows: TGCAGCGTTCGGGACAGGGGGTACTATGGCTACACCTTC.